The 12 T cell receptor beta chains presented below share a single source sample, sequenced in a study of blood T cell repertoires in COVID-19. The method was immunoSEQ multiplex PCR; TCRdb's version includes in-frame clones alone and lacks a portion of them. This table holds hundreds of thousands of clones, roughly nine tenths found once. Material: peripheral blood. Receptors were obtained from a woman in her 50s with acute or convalescent COVID-19.

J is TRBJ1-2 and V is TRBV2; 9 bases agree with TRBD1. The CDR3 covers 15 residues. V gave up 0 bases and J gave up 5 bases; unmatched junction bases: 4. Per the germline V gene, CDR1 is SNHLY and CDR2 is FYNNEI. The CDR3 is CASSEAPGQGYGYTF. The CDR3 nucleotides are TGTGCCAGCAGTGAAGCCCCGGGACAGGGATATGGCTACACCTTC.

J is TRBJ2-5 and V is TRBV24-1; D gene unclear. With 10 bases removed from V and 0 bases from J, the gap between germline ends came to 5 bases. Germline CDR1 reads KGHDR; CDR2 reads SFDVKD. The CDR3 sequence is 11 residues long. The CDR3 DNA reads TGTGCCACGTCGTACCAAGAGACCCAGTACTTC. Encoded protein: CATSYQETQYF.

The V gene is TRBV12-5, the J gene TRBJ2-7; D is perhaps TRBD1 (5 bases). CDR1 and CDR2 from the germline V gene are LGHNT and FRNRAP. With 3 bases removed from V and 2 bases from J, the gap between germline ends came to 11 bases. There are 14 residues in the CDR3. Here the CDR3 reads CASGFQDITYEQYF. The CDR3 bases are TGTGCTAGTGGTTTTCAGGACATAACCTACGAGCAGTACTTC.

The CDR3 is CASSLGAGQETQYF. The CDR3 DNA follows: TGCGCCAGCAGCTTGGGAGCGGGGCAAGAGACCCAGTACTTC. This chain joins TRBV5-1 and TRBJ2-5; the match to TRBD2 covers 7 bases. This CDR3 is built from 14 residues. V lost 0 bases, J lost 2 bases, and 1 base stayed unmatched. The germline V gene encodes CDR1 SGHRS and CDR2 YFSETQ.

A single count supports this clone. The CDR3 protein is CASLRDKGNTIYF. DNA of the CDR3: TGTGCCAGCCTCCGGGACAAGGGAAACACCATATATTTT. The V call is TRBV19, the J call TRBJ1-3; maybe TRBD1 (6 bases). The CDR3 covers 13 residues. V lost 9 bases and J 4 bases, leaving 13 bases between the germline ends. In germline, CDR1 is LNHDA, CDR2 SQIVND (reference sequence).

The chain is built from TRBV29-1 and TRBJ2-7, with 11 positions matching TRBD1. This CDR3 comprises 16 residues. With V trimmed by 1 base and J by 4 bases, 9 bases remained unmatched. Germline lookup yields CDR1 SQVTM and CDR2 ANQGSEA. DNA of the CDR3: TGCAGCGTTGAAGGTTTATTCCGGGACAGGGGGTACGAGCAGTACTTC. This translates into CSVEGLFRDRGYEQYF.

This clone was detected a few times. The V call is TRBV7-3, the J call TRBJ1-2; D possibly corresponds to TRBD1 (5 bases). CDR3 length equals 14 residues. Germline V gene lookup returns CDR1 SGHTA and CDR2 FQGTGA. The V and J ends lost 8 bases and 4 bases respectively, with 17 bases between them. CDR3 residues: CASAPGGTAYGYTF. The CDR3 DNA is TGTGCCAGCGCCCCGGGGGGGACCGCCTATGGCTACACCTTC.

This chain joins TRBV11-2 and TRBJ2-5; perhaps TRBD1 as D (6 bases). With 4 bases removed from V and 5 bases from J, the gap between germline ends came to 17 bases. The CDR3 loop spans 15 amino acids. Germline CDR1 is SGHAT and CDR2 is FQNNGV. The chain's CDR3 is CASSSPLGAGETQYF. The CDR3 coding sequence is TGTGCCAGCAGCTCCCCCTTGGGGGCAGGGGAGACCCAGTACTTC.

This chain joins TRBV6-2 or TRBV6-3 and TRBJ1-1; 7 bases match TRBD1. V lost 0 bases and J lost 0; bases outside the gene matches: 10. This CDR3 has 18 residues. Germline assignment: CDR1 MNHEY and CDR2 SVGEGT. CDR3 DNA: TGTGCCAGCAGTTACTCATCAGGGGGACCCTCCCTGAACACTGAAGCTTTCTTT. Amino acid sequence: CASSYSSGGPSLNTEAFF.

The chain links TRBV28 to TRBJ1-6; D remains ambiguous. The ends were cut back, 1 base at V and 4 bases at J, with 5 bases in the middle. Germline values: CDR1 MDHEN, CDR2 SYDVKM. The CDR3 is 14 amino acids. DNA of the CDR3: TGTGCCAGCAGTTTATATCCTTATAATTCACCCCTCCACTTT. Amino acid sequence: CASSLYPYNSPLHF. The variable domain in full, completed from reference TRBV28 and TRBJ1-6, reads DVKVTQSSRYLVKRTGEKVFLECVQDMDHENMFWYRQDPGLGLRLIYFSYDVKMKEKGDIPEGYSVSREKKERFSLILESASTNQTSMYLCASSLYPYNSPLHFGNGTRLTVT.

This chain uses TRBV7-2 with TRBJ2-7; 8 bases agree with TRBD2. V gave up 0 bases and J gave up 4 bases; unmatched junction bases: 8. Germline V gene data show CDR1 as SGHTA and CDR2 as FQGNSA. CDR3 length: 16 residues. The CDR3 DNA reads as TGTGCCAGCAGCTTAGCCTTTAGCGGGATGACTTACGAGCAGTACTTC. It specifies CASSLAFSGMTYEQYF.

This clone has just a few counts. V and J are TRBV7-9 and TRBJ2-7; D is unclear. The V end was cut by 2 bases, the J end by 5 bases, with 7 bases between. The CDR3 consists of 12 residues. Germline values: CDR1 SEHNR, CDR2 FQNEAQ (reference sequence). The DNA for the CDR3 is TGTGCCAGCAGCTTATTGTATGACGAGCAGTACTTC. Translating gives CASSLLYDEQYF.